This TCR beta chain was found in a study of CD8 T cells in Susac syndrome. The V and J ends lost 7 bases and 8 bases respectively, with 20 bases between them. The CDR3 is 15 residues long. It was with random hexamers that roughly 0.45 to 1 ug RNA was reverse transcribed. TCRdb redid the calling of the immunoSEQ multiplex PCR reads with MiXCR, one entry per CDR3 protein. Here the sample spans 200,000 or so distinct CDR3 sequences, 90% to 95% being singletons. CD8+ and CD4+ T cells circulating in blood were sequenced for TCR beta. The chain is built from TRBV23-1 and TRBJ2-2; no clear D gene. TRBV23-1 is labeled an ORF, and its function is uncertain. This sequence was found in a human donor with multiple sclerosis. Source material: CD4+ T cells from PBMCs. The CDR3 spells CASTSRAGASGELFF. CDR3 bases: TGCGCCAGCACATCTCGGGCTGGAGCATCGGGGGAGCTGTTTTTT.